This T cell receptor (beta chain) was captured in a study of cytomegalovirus exposure and HLA in healthy donors. Study information: The 100 million to 140 million unique TCR beta sequences, from 150 million to 200 million T cells, were found by an earlier analysis. Study results and limitations: HLA alleles were associated with 17,000 or so TCR beta sequences in a later analysis at 0.05 false discovery rate. Among immune exposure information, only CMV serostatus was available.

13 Jbeta primers and 60 Vbeta primers were used for the PCR. The data were produced by immunoSEQ multiplex PCR, yet TCRdb's version contains in-frame clones alone and is incomplete. Of some 150,000 clones in the sample, 80% to 90% were seen once. This clone has more than one count but fewer than ten. Its antigen is unknown. The germline gives CDR1 GTSNPN, CDR2 SVGIG (reference sequence). J lost 6 bases, V lost 3 bases, and 8 bases had no gene match. This CDR3 comprises 14 residues. Sequencing used PBMCs. The TCR sequence derives from a man aged 50 to 60 in good health and CMV-seropositive. The V gene is TRBV30, the J gene TRBJ1-5; 7 bases match TRBD1. As DNA, the CDR3 is TGTGCCTGGAGGGGGACAGCAGGGTTTCAGCCCCAGCATTTT. Its protein product is CAWRGTAGFQPQHF.